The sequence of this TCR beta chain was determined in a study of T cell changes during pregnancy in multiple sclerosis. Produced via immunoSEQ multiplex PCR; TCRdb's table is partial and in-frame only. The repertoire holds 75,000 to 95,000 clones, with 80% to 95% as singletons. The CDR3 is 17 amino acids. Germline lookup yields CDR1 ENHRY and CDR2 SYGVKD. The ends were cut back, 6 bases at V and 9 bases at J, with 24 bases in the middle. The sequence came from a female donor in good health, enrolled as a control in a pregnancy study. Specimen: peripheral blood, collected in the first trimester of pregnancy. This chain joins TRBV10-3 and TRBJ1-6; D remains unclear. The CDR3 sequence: CAIRGGQEGGIRSPLHF. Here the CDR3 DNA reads TGTGCCATCAGAGGAGGGCAAGAGGGAGGGATTCGTTCACCCCTCCACTTT.